The 22 T cell receptor beta chains presented below share a single source sample, sequenced in a study of shared clonotypes between healthy human individuals. Some clones are missing from TCRdb's copy, which holds only in-frame ones; the method was immunoSEQ multiplex PCR. This table has some 2,000,000 clones, approximately 95% appearing once. Specimen: naive CD4+ T cells sorted from blood. Specified subset: CD45RA+ positively selected. Source of these receptors: a man aged 18 to 29 in good health.

The chain recombines TRBV6-1 with TRBJ1-1; D is unclear. CDR1 MNHNS and CDR2 SASEGT come from the germline V gene. The CDR3 has 13 residues. V was pared by 6 bases and J by 4 bases, with 12 bases between. The CDR3 DNA is TGTGCCAGCAGAGGCGGTCGAGGCACTGAAGCTTTCTTT. It encodes CASRGGRGTEAFF.

The rearrangement links TRBV19 to TRBJ1-2; D not certain. The CDR3 is 16 residues long. Germline V gene sequence: CDR1 LNHDA, CDR2 SQIVND (reference sequence). Trimming shortened V by 3 bases and J by 2 bases, and 16 bases separated the two germline ends. CDR3 amino acids: CASSIPLSRRNYGYTF. The CDR3, as DNA: TGTGCCAGTAGTATCCCCCTTTCCAGGCGGAACTATGGCTACACCTTC. Filled out from reference TRBV19 and TRBJ1-2, the complete variable domain reads DGGITQSPKYLFRKEGQNVTLSCEQNLNHDAMYWYRQDPGQGLRLIYYSQIVNDFQKGDIAEGYSVSREKKESFPLTVTSAQKNPTAFYLCASSIPLSRRNYGYTFGSGTRLTVV.

The chain links TRBV2 to TRBJ2-7, with 7 positions matching TRBD1. The V gene's germline CDR1 is SNHLY and CDR2 FYNNEI. V lost 1 base and J lost 3; bases outside the gene matches: 3. The CDR3 consists of 14 residues. The chain's CDR3 is CASSEGDSLYEQYF. The CDR3 DNA reads as TGTGCCAGCAGTGAAGGGGACAGTCTCTACGAGCAGTACTTC.

The rearrangement joins TRBV2 to TRBJ1-1; possible D gene TRBD1, 6 bases. V lost 9 bases to trimming and J lost 5 bases, with 16 bases between them. This CDR3 is 13 amino acids long. The germline V gene has CDR1 SNHLY and CDR2 FYNNEI. CDR3 DNA: TGTGCCAGTGGAAGCGAAGGGGGGACTGAAGCTTTCTTT. Its protein product is CASGSEGGTEAFF.

CDR3 sequence: CASSRSGVETQYF. The CDR3 nucleotides read TGCGCCAGCAGCCGTAGCGGGGTGGAGACCCAGTACTTC. This chain links TRBV5-1 with TRBJ2-5; 8 bases match TRBD2. Germline loops: CDR1 SGHRS, CDR2 YFSETQ. The CDR3 extends over 13 amino acids. V dropped 4 bases and J dropped 5; count of bases not matched to a gene: 4.

The CDR3 protein is CASSTDRQGGTGELFF. The CDR3 DNA sequence: TGTGCCAGTAGTACCGACCGACAGGGTGGCACCGGGGAGCTGTTTTTT. V usage is TRBV19 and J usage is TRBJ2-2; 7 bases line up with TRBD1. The V segment lost 4 bases and the J segment 4 bases; nucleotides outside the gene matches: 9. In germline, CDR1 is LNHDA, CDR2 SQIVND (reference sequence). The CDR3 spans 16 residues.

The chain is built from TRBV5-4 and TRBJ2-3; no clear D gene. The length of the CDR3 is 13 residues. The germline V gene has CDR1 SGHNT and CDR2 YYREEE (reference sequence). Trimming shortened V by 3 bases and J by 4 bases, and 9 bases separated the two germline ends. The CDR3 nucleotides read TGTGCCAGCAGCTCAAACCCCCCAGATACGCAGTATTTT. It is translated as CASSSNPPDTQYF.

The gene calls are TRBV5-1 and TRBJ2-7; the D is unclear. This CDR3 has 14 residues. Per germline, CDR1 SGHRS and CDR2 YFSETQ. Trimming left V 5 bases short and J 3 bases short, with 15 bases between. The CDR3 here is CASRPSSDIYEQYF. The CDR3 DNA sequence: TGCGCCAGCAGACCCTCGAGTGACATCTACGAGCAGTACTTC.

V is TRBV5-1 and J is TRBJ1-6, with 7 bases identical to TRBD1. CDR3 size: 15 residues. Germline values: CDR1 SGHRS, CDR2 YFSETQ. With 4 bases clipped from V and 7 bases from J, the junction kept 8 bases outside the gene matches. The CDR3 sequence: CASSILDRVNSPLHF. The CDR3 nucleotides are TGCGCCAGCAGCATCCTAGACAGGGTGAATTCACCCCTCCACTTT.

The chain has TRBV9 and TRBJ2-5; D might be TRBD2 (6 bases). Trimming shortened V by 0 bases and J by 5 bases, and 14 bases separated the two germline ends. This CDR3 is 15 amino acids long. Per the germline V gene, CDR1 is SGDLS and CDR2 is YYNGEE. CDR3 bases: TGTGCCAGCAGCGTAGACCTCTGGGGGGATGAGACCCAGTACTTC. Translating it yields CASSVDLWGDETQYF.

This clone has a single count. J is TRBJ2-7 and V is TRBV11-2, with 8 bases aligning to TRBD1. The V gene end was trimmed by 1 base and the J gene end by 4 bases; junction bases not matched to a gene: 6. Germline CDR1 reads SGHAT; CDR2 reads FQNNGV. There are 15 residues in the CDR3. CDR3 coding DNA: TGTGCCAGCAGCTTAGGGACAGGGAGGTTTTACGAGCAGTACTTC. Residues: CASSLGTGRFYEQYF.

The gene calls are TRBV30 and TRBJ1-1; 10 bases fit TRBD1. This CDR3 has 16 amino acids. Germline lookup yields CDR1 GTSNPN and CDR2 SVGIG (reference sequence). Losses at the gene ends were 4 bases for V and 4 bases for J; bases not matched to a gene: 12. The CDR3 here is CAWIGGQGPLGTEAFF. CDR3 sequence (DNA): TGTGCCTGGATAGGGGGACAGGGGCCTCTGGGCACTGAAGCTTTCTTT.

The chain uses TRBV19 and TRBJ2-6; weak D call: TRBD2 (6 bases). The CDR3 is made up of 15 amino acids. Trimming removed 3 bases at V and 2 bases at J, with 8 bases between. The germline V gene encodes CDR1 LNHDA and CDR2 SQIVND (reference sequence). The CDR3, as DNA: TGTGCCAGTAGTATCGGAGGGGCTGGGGCCAACGTCCTGACTTTC. It translates to CASSIGGAGANVLTF.

The genes are TRBV11-2 and TRBJ1-3, with TRBD1 matching 9 bases. The CDR3 has 14 amino acids. Germline CDR1 is SGHAT and CDR2 is FQNNGV. V lost 2 bases to trimming and J lost 7 bases; unmatched junction nucleotides: 3. The DNA for the CDR3 is TGTGCCAGCAGCTTAAGGGGACAGGGCAACACCATATATTTT. It codes for CASSLRGQGNTIYF. Combining the CDR3 with reference TRBV11-2 and TRBJ1-3 gives the whole variable domain EAGVAQSPRYKIIEKRQSVAFWCNPISGHATLYWYQQILGQGPKLLIQFQNNGVVDDSQLPKDRFSAERLKGVDSTLKIQPAKLEDSAVYLCASSLRGQGNTIYFGEGSWLTVV.

V usage is TRBV10-3 and J usage is TRBJ2-3; 12 bases map to TRBD2. V lost 3 bases to trimming and J lost 2 bases; unmatched junction nucleotides: 3. Per the germline V gene, CDR1 is ENHRY and CDR2 is SYGVKD. The CDR3 contains 16 residues. CDR3 loop: CAISDRTSGATDTQYF. The CDR3 nucleotides read TGTGCCATCAGTGATAGGACTAGCGGGGCCACAGATACGCAGTATTTT.

In regard to this clone: Other nucleotide sequences in the sample specify the same CDR3. The chain carries TRBV6-1 and TRBJ1-1; the D gene is possibly TRBD1 (6 bases). V lost 4 bases to trimming and J lost 1 base, with 10 bases between them. The CDR3 consists of 14 residues. Germline lookup yields CDR1 MNHNS and CDR2 SASEGT. CDR3 sequence (DNA): TGTGCCAGCAGTGTTACAGGGCCGAACACTGAAGCTTTCTTT. It is translated as CASSVTGPNTEAFF.

J is TRBJ1-1 and V is TRBV28, with D tentatively TRBD1 (5 bases). Germline-derived CDR1 and CDR2 are MDHEN and SYDVKM. This CDR3 region has 13 residues. V lost 5 bases to trimming and J lost 5 bases, with 12 bases between them. This CDR3 reads CASSTGLETEAFF. DNA for the CDR3: TGTGCCAGCAGTACGGGACTAGAGACTGAAGCTTTCTTT. Together with reference TRBV28 and TRBJ1-1, the CDR3 gives the full variable domain: DVKVTQSSRYLVKRTGEKVFLECVQDMDHENMFWYRQDPGLGLRLIYFSYDVKMKEKGDIPEGYSVSREKKERFSLILESASTNQTSMYLCASSTGLETEAFFGQGTRLTVV.

The chain has TRBV28 and TRBJ1-5; D call uncertain. Trimming took 5 bases from V and 2 from J, leaving 10 bases between them. The CDR3 extends over 14 amino acids. Per germline, CDR1 MDHEN and CDR2 SYDVKM. CDR3 in amino acids: CASSAAMGNQPQHF. In DNA form, the CDR3 reads TGTGCCAGCAGTGCGGCCATGGGCAATCAGCCCCAGCATTTT.

The chain links TRBV29-1 to TRBJ1-1, with no clear D. Deletions cut 2 bases from V and 4 bases from J, with 11 bases between. CDR1 SQVTM and CDR2 ANQGSEA come from the germline V gene. The CDR3 extends over 13 amino acids. The CDR3 DNA sequence: TGCAGCGTTGAAATCCGGGGTGGCACTGAAGCTTTCTTT. Its translation: CSVEIRGGTEAFF. The entire variable domain, with the rest obtained from reference TRBV29-1 and TRBJ1-1, is as follows: SAVISQKPSRDICQRGTSLTIQCQVDSQVTMMFWYRQQPGQSLTLIATANQGSEATYESGFVIDKFPISRPNLTFSTLTVSNMSPEDSSIYLCSVEIRGGTEAFFGQGTRLTVV.

This chain connects TRBV6-5 to TRBJ1-5; possibly TRBD1 for D (5 bases). The V end lost 4 bases, the J end lost 3 bases, and 13 bases lay between the germline ends. The CDR3 loop spans 15 amino acids. CDR1 and CDR2 (germline): MNHEY, SVGAGI. The CDR3 DNA sequence: TGTGCCAGCAGTTCCCTGGGGGGACCCAATCAGCCCCAGCATTTT. Translating it yields CASSSLGGPNQPQHF.

The chain uses TRBV2 and TRBJ1-5; weak D call: TRBD1 (5 bases). CDR1 is SNHLY, CDR2 FYNNEI, per germline. The CDR3 runs to 13 residues. V was clipped by 8 bases and J by 2 bases, with 10 bases between them. CDR3 protein: CASQGSRNQPQHF. DNA for the CDR3: TGTGCCAGCCAGGGCAGCCGCAATCAGCCCCAGCATTTT. Drawing the rest from reference TRBV2 and TRBJ1-5, the complete variable domain is EPEVTQTPSHQVTQMGQEVILRCVPISNHLYFYWYRQILGQKVEFLVSFYNNEISEKSEIFDDQFSVERPDGSNFTLKIRSTKLEDSAMYFCASQGSRNQPQHFGDGTRLSIL.

The chain joins TRBV5-4 to TRBJ2-5; no firm D call. The CDR3 is 13 amino acids. Trimming took off 3 bases at V and 2 bases at J, with 8 bases between the two ends. Germline values: CDR1 SGHNT, CDR2 YYREEE (reference sequence). This CDR3 is CASSYSWQETQYF. The DNA of the CDR3 is TGTGCCAGCAGCTACAGTTGGCAAGAGACCCAGTACTTC.